These 7 T cell receptor beta chains share one sample of origin, sequenced in a study of T cell responses to AZD1222 COVID-19 vaccine. Profiling relied on immunoSEQ multiplex PCR, and the TCRdb table lists in-frame clones only, not all of them. The sample has roughly 120,000 clones; approximately 86% are singletons. The sequencing used peripheral blood, collected 28 days after the second AZD1222 dose. The receptors come from an adult who received the AZD1222 COVID-19 vaccine.

The chain couples TRBV11-2 to TRBJ2-3; D may be TRBD1 or TRBD2 (5 bases each). The CDR3 length is 12 residues. V lost 0 bases and J lost 9, with 7 bases in between. CDR1 SGHAT and CDR2 FQNNGV come from the germline V gene. The CDR3 here is CASSLDRDTQYF. As DNA, the CDR3 is TGTGCCAGCAGCTTAGATAGGGACACGCAGTATTTT.

The rearrangement joins TRBV6-5 to TRBJ1-6; 9 bases match TRBD1. CDR1 and CDR2 from the germline V gene are MNHEY and SVGAGI. The CDR3 contains 16 residues. Trimming removed 0 bases from V and 10 bases from J; junction bases left unmatched: 7. DNA of the CDR3: TGTGCCAGCAGTTACTCGAGTGGGACAGGGAACTCACCCCTCCACTTT. Encoded protein: CASSYSSGTGNSPLHF.

Of note for this clone: Other DNA sequences from this sample encode an identical CDR3 as well. CDR3 amino acids: CASSYRGSSYNEQFF. CDR3 DNA: TGTGCCAGCAGTTACAGGGGAAGTTCTTACAATGAGCAGTTCTTC. The gene calls are TRBV6-5 and TRBJ2-1; a possible D gene is TRBD1 (5 bases). The V and J ends lost 2 bases and 4 bases respectively, with 12 bases between them. Germline CDR1 and CDR2: MNHEY and SVGAGI. The CDR3 covers 15 residues.

This sequence joins TRBV27 and TRBJ1-4; a weak D match, TRBD1 (6 bases). V lost 6 bases and J 7 bases, leaving 18 bases between the germline ends. The CDR3 length is 15 residues. Germline CDR1 MNHEY, CDR2 SMNVEV (reference sequence). The CDR3, as DNA: TGTGCCAGCAGCCGGAAGGGGGACTTGGGTGAAAAACTGTTTTTT. Residues: CASSRKGDLGEKLFF.

V usage is TRBV14 and J usage is TRBJ2-5, with 7 bases fitting TRBD1. CDR1 is SGHDN and CDR2 is FVKESK in the germline V gene. This CDR3 is 15 amino acids long. Losses at the gene ends were 0 bases for V and 5 bases for J; bases not matched to a gene: 6. The CDR3 nucleotides read TGTGCCAGCAGCCAAGATCAGGGGGTGGCGGAGACCCAGTACTTC. Its translation is CASSQDQGVAETQYF.

V is TRBV5-4 and J is TRBJ1-2, with 7 bases identical to TRBD1. J gave up 7 bases and V 5 bases, and 5 bases lay outside the gene matches. Germline V gives CDR1 SGHNT, CDR2 YYREEE (reference sequence). CDR3 length equals 12 residues. The CDR3 sequence is CASRWNRGGYTF. The CDR3 coding sequence is TGTGCCAGCAGGTGGAACAGGGGTGGCTACACCTTC.

The genes are TRBV12-3 or TRBV12-4 and TRBJ1-2, with TRBD1 as a possible D gene (5 bases). This CDR3 region has 12 residues. V was pared by 6 bases and J by 13 bases, with 18 bases between. The CDR3 DNA reads TGTGCCAGCAGCCCGGGACTAGTCTCTGTCACCTTC. Its protein is CASSPGLVSVTF.